The next 22 T cell receptor beta chains were all read from a single sample in a study of T-cell reconstitution after alpha-beta-depleted transplantation in children. TCRbeta library preparation incorporated unique molecular identifiers. TCRdb redid the calling of the PCR reads with MiXCR, one entry per CDR3 protein. The sample lists about 1,000,000 distinct CDR3 sequences, roughly 29% occurring once. Material: PBMCs, mostly from graft donor cells, obtained 360 days after TCRalphabeta/CD19-depleted stem cell transplant. These receptors were obtained from a boy younger than two who had a stem cell transplant for SCID, so the T cells may come from the graft donor.

This clonotype was picked up many times. V usage is TRBV20-1 and J usage is TRBJ2-1, with unresolved D. Germline-derived CDR1 and CDR2 are DFQATT and SNEGSKA (reference sequence). This CDR3 has 12 amino acids. The V end lost 3 bases, the J end lost 7 bases, and 10 bases lay between the germline ends. This CDR3 reads CSARVPGNEQFF. In DNA, the CDR3 is TGCAGTGCTAGGGTACCCGGGAATGAGCAGTTCTTC.

This rearrangement joins TRBV5-1 to TRBJ1-6; 8 nucleotides align to TRBD1. Germline V gene data show CDR1 as SGHRS and CDR2 as YFSETQ. CDR3 length: 16 amino acids. The J segment lost 7 bases and the V segment lost 4 bases, leaving 10 bases of the junction unmatched. The CDR3 bases are TGCGCCAGCAGCCAGGGGGCGGTTCAGGGCAATTCACCCCTCCACTTT. This translates into CASSQGAVQGNSPLHF.

This clonotype was detected only a few times. V and J are TRBV5-5 and TRBJ2-5, with D perhaps TRBD1 (6 bases). V lost 4 bases to trimming and J lost 0 bases, with 13 bases between them. The CDR3 extends over 15 amino acids. Germline CDR1 and CDR2: SGHKS and YYEKEE (reference sequence). The CDR3 bases are TGTGCCAGCAGCGACGGGACAAAGTACCAAGAGACCCAGTACTTC. It translates to CASSDGTKYQETQYF.

The rearrangement uses TRBV14 and TRBJ1-1; unclear D gene. The germline CDR1 and CDR2 sequences are SGHDN and FVKESK. The CDR3 consists of 17 residues. The ends were cut back, 1 base at V and 2 bases at J, with 17 bases in the middle. In DNA form, the CDR3 reads TGTGCCAGCAGCCAAGCTCGGCCACCGGAGGGTAACACTGAAGCTTTCTTT. It yields the protein CASSQARPPEGNTEAFF.

This clonotype was seen a few times. The chain joins TRBV4-3 to TRBJ2-7; 13 bases are a match to TRBD2. Germline CDR1 is LGHNA and CDR2 is YSLEER. The CDR3 sequence is 16 residues long. J gave up 3 bases and V 3 bases, and 5 bases lay outside the gene matches. CDR3 sequence reads: CASSQLLAGGNYEQYF. DNA for the CDR3: TGCGCCAGCAGCCAGTTACTAGCGGGGGGGAACTACGAGCAGTACTTC.

This rearrangement joins TRBV5-1 to TRBJ2-1; a possible D gene is TRBD2 (5 bases). V was shortened by 3 bases and J by 6 bases, with 10 bases between the two germline ends. This CDR3 spans 13 amino acids. CDR1 is SGHRS, CDR2 YFSETQ, per germline. CDR3 DNA: TGCGCCAGCAGCTGGACTTACCGCAATGAGCAGTTCTTC. It specifies CASSWTYRNEQFF.

This chain joins TRBV28 and TRBJ2-3; D may match TRBD1 or TRBD2 (7 bases each). Trimming stripped 6 bases from V and 0 bases from J, with 13 bases between. This CDR3 is 15 amino acids long. From germline, CDR1 is MDHEN and CDR2 SYDVKM. The CDR3 DNA reads as TGTGCCAGCAGATCAGGGGGGGCGAGCACAGATACGCAGTATTTT. Translation gives CASRSGGASTDTQYF.

This clonotype was counted a few times. This chain connects TRBV6-5 to TRBJ2-3; weak D call: TRBD1 (5 bases). The CDR3 covers 17 residues. Germline-derived CDR1 and CDR2 are MNHEY and SVGAGI. Trimming took 2 bases from V and 1 from J, leaving 16 bases between them. The CDR3 DNA sequence: TGTGCCAGCAGTTACCCCCAGGGTAGAAAGGGCACAGATACGCAGTATTTT. Encoded protein: CASSYPQGRKGTDTQYF.

The rearrangement links TRBV18 to TRBJ2-5, with 7 bases aligning to TRBD1. The CDR3 consists of 16 residues. Trimming cost V 0 bases and J 5 bases; bases outside gene matches: 9. Germline V gene data show CDR1 as KGHSH and CDR2 as LQKENI. For the CDR3, the DNA is TGTGCCAGCTCACCACCGGGGACAGTCTCCCTCGAGACCCAGTACTTC. Amino acid sequence: CASSPPGTVSLETQYF.

This clonotype turned up a few times. The V gene is TRBV20-1, the J gene TRBJ2-7; D gene uncertain. Germline V gives CDR1 DFQATT, CDR2 SNEGSKA (reference sequence). The CDR3 is 14 residues long. V was pared by 0 bases and J by 2 bases, with 11 bases between. As DNA, the CDR3 is TGCAGTGCTAGAGATTTAGGTAACCCCTACGAGCAGTACTTC. It is translated as CSARDLGNPYEQYF.

The chain links TRBV3-1 to TRBJ2-1; the D gene is possibly TRBD2 (5 bases). Trimming cost V 4 bases and J 5 bases, with 15 bases left between them. The CDR3 extends over 15 amino acids. Germline values: CDR1 LGHDT, CDR2 YNNKEL (reference sequence). CDR3 bases: TGTGCCAGCAGCCCGAGGTATGCCGGGGACAATGAGCAGTTCTTC. Protein product: CASSPRYAGDNEQFF.

This chain links TRBV3-1 with TRBJ2-1; weak D call: TRBD2 (7 bases). The CDR3 is 16 residues long. The germline gives CDR1 LGHDT, CDR2 YNNKEL (reference sequence). V lost 1 base and J 3 bases, leaving 13 bases between the germline ends. The CDR3 sequence is CASSQGTAGLYNEQFF. In nucleotides, the CDR3 is TGTGCCAGCAGCCAAGGGACAGCGGGGCTCTACAATGAGCAGTTCTTC.

This clonotype was observed a handful of times. V is TRBV18 and J is TRBJ1-2, with no clear D. The V gene's germline CDR1 is KGHSH and CDR2 LQKENI. The CDR3 consists of 14 residues. Trimming took off 3 bases at V and 4 bases at J, with 12 bases between the two ends. CDR3 amino acids: CASSPRTIFYGYTF. As DNA, the CDR3 is TGTGCCAGCTCACCTAGGACGATATTCTATGGCTACACCTTC.

The chain uses TRBV11-2 and TRBJ2-7; TRBD1 might be the D (6 bases). The length of the CDR3 is 15 residues. Germline CDR1 and CDR2: SGHAT and FQNNGV. With 5 bases removed from V and 0 bases from J, the gap between germline ends came to 14 bases. CDR3: CASSRDRFLSYEQYF. DNA of the CDR3: TGTGCCAGCAGCCGAGACAGGTTCCTCTCCTACGAGCAGTACTTC.

This chain connects TRBV6-1 to TRBJ2-7, with a possible D match to TRBD1 (5 bases). The V end was cut by 2 bases, the J end by 7 bases, with 21 bases between. The length of the CDR3 is 16 residues. Germline V gene lookup returns CDR1 MNHNS and CDR2 SASEGT. DNA for the CDR3: TGTGCCAGCAGTGAACGGGTTGGCACCCCTAAGGGGGAGCAGTACTTC. Translating gives CASSERVGTPKGEQYF.

In its sample, this clonotype was seen a few times. A read error may explain this, as a much larger clone is one base away. The CDR3 DNA follows: TGTGCCAGCAGTTGGGACAGATATGGCTACACCTTC. It yields the protein CASSWDRYGYTF. V gene TRBV12-3 or TRBV12-4 combines with J gene TRBJ1-2, with 7 bases matching TRBD1. This CDR3 contains 12 residues. V trimming: 4 bases; J trimming: 5 bases; junction bases outside the gene matches: 1.

The chain uses TRBV10-3 and TRBJ2-1; 7 positions agree with TRBD2. CDR3 size: 15 residues. V shed 4 bases, J shed 2 bases, and the junction held 5 bases outside the gene matches. CDR1 is ENHRY, CDR2 SYGVKD, per germline. CDR3 nucleotide sequence: TGTGCCATCAGTGTAGGGCTAGCGGCCTACAATGAGCAGTTCTTC. This codes for CAISVGLAAYNEQFF.

This clonotype has only a few counts. The V gene is TRBV6-1, the J gene TRBJ2-6; no definite D call. This CDR3 has 15 residues. The germline V gene encodes CDR1 MNHNS and CDR2 SASEGT. The V end lost 2 bases, the J end lost 4 bases, and 9 bases lay between the germline ends. CDR3 region: CASSELGLGANVLTF. The CDR3 nucleotides read TGTGCCAGCAGTGAATTAGGGCTCGGGGCCAACGTCCTGACTTTC.

This clonotype was counted a few times. CDR3 sequence reads: CASSFGQAVDTQYF. CDR3 bases: TGTGCCAGCAGTTTTGGGCAGGCTGTAGATACGCAGTATTTT. V usage is TRBV12-3 or TRBV12-4 and J usage is TRBJ2-3; D gene ambiguous. Trimming removed 3 bases from V and 5 bases from J, with 12 bases in between. This CDR3 is built from 14 residues.

This chain links TRBV4-1 with TRBJ1-1; maybe TRBD1 (5 bases). Germline V CDR1 and CDR2: MGHRA, YSYEKL. Trimming left V 6 bases short and J 5 bases short, with 13 bases between. The CDR3 sequence is 13 residues long. CDR3 protein: CASSPGGITEAFF. The CDR3 DNA reads TGCGCCAGCAGTCCCGGGGGAATTACTGAAGCTTTCTTT.

Many counts were recorded for this clonotype. The chain recombines TRBV29-1 with TRBJ2-7; 10 bases fit TRBD1. The CDR3 consists of 12 residues. V lost 4 bases, J lost 7 bases, and 4 bases stayed unmatched. The germline gives CDR1 SQVTM, CDR2 ANQGSEA. The CDR3 bases are TGCAGCGTTGTGGACAGGGGGATGGAGCAGTACTTC. Its translation: CSVVDRGMEQYF.

The rearrangement joins TRBV12-3 or TRBV12-4 to TRBJ2-7, with D hard to call. This CDR3 is built from 14 residues. Trimming cost V 7 bases and J 0 bases, with 13 bases left between them. Here the CDR3 DNA reads TGTGCCAGCACCACGACCAGTAGCTCCTACGAGCAGTACTTC. Protein sequence: CASTTTSSSYEQYF.